This record covers a single TCR beta chain. The data are from a study of OX40 agonist ivuxolimab in advanced cancers. Patients were ineligible given autoimmune disease history or systemic immunosuppression. Profiled with immunoSEQ multiplex PCR; TCRdb holds only in-frame clones, not every one. This sample has tens of thousands of clones; 70% to 90% occur once, and the top ten carry approximately 0.4%. Germline loops: CDR1 MNHEY, CDR2 SVGAGI. The CDR3 spans 16 residues. After removal of 0 bases from V and 6 bases from J, the junction contained 4 bases not matched to a gene. This sample comprised CD4+ or CD8+ T cells sorted from blood, obtained in a trial of the OX40 agonist ivuxolimab. The rearrangement links TRBV6-5 to TRBJ1-4; 10 bases map to TRBD1. This TCR derives from an adult with an advanced solid tumor such as melanoma, head and neck, liver or kidney cancer. CDR3 nucleotides: TGTGCCAGCAGTTACTCGCCGGGACAGGGGCATGAAAAACTGTTTTTT. This translates into CASSYSPGQGHEKLFF.